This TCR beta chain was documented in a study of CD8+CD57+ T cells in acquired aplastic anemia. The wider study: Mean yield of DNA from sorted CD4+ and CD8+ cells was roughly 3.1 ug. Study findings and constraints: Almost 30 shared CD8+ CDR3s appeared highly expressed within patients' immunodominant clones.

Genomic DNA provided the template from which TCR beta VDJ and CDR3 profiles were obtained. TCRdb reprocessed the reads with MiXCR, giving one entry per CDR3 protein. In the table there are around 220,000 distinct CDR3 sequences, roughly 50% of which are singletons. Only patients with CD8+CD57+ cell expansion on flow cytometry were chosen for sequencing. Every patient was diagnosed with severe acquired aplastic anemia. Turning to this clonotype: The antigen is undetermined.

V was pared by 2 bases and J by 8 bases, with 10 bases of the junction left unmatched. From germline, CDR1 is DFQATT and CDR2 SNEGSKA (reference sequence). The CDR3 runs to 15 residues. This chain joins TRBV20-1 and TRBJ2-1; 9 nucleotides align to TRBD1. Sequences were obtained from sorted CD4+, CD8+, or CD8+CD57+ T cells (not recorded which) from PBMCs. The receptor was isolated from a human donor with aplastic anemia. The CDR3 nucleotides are TGCAGTGCTAGAAACCCGGGACAGGGCTTCTATGAGCAGTTCTTC. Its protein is CSARNPGQGFYEQFF.